Below are 21 T cell receptor beta chains sequenced from a single sample in a study of blood T cells in healthy people across ages. It was with a sample-barcoded 5' primer and a J-beta primer mix that a second PCR of about 6 to 12 cycles was run. TCRdb re-called the 5' RACE reads with MiXCR, one entry per CDR3 protein. The table includes about 1.8 million distinct CDR3 sequences, around 48% detected once. The sample comprised blood. The receptors were gathered from a woman between 35 and 50 years old in good health.

The J gene is TRBJ1-1, the V gene TRBV6-5; D perhaps matches TRBD1 (5 bases). Germline CDR1 and CDR2: MNHEY and SVGAGI. Trimming took 5 bases from V and 2 from J, leaving 15 bases between them. This CDR3 is 15 amino acids long. The CDR3, as DNA: TGTGCCAGCAGTCCCGGAGGGGCGATAAACACTGAAGCTTTCTTT. Its translation: CASSPGGAINTEAFF.

The chain employs TRBV7-9 and TRBJ1-2, with D perhaps matching TRBD1 (6 bases). Per germline, CDR1 SEHNR and CDR2 FQNEAQ (reference sequence). V lost 3 bases to trimming and J lost 4 bases, with 15 bases between them. The CDR3 loop spans 15 amino acids. The chain's CDR3 is CASSLDLGQPYGYTF. The CDR3 nucleotides are TGTGCCAGCAGCTTGGACTTAGGACAGCCCTATGGCTACACCTTC.

There are a few counts of this clonotype. The rearrangement links TRBV28 to TRBJ2-3; 8 nucleotides line up with TRBD1. The junction had 9 bases not matched to a gene; V was cut back by 7 bases and J by 3 bases. Per germline, CDR1 MDHEN and CDR2 SYDVKM. CDR3 size: 15 residues. The CDR3 here is CASTLGQGRTDTQYF. In DNA, the CDR3 is TGTGCCAGCACCTTAGGACAGGGTAGAACAGATACGCAGTATTTT. Looking up the rest from reference TRBV28 and TRBJ2-3 gives the full variable domain: DVKVTQSSRYLVKRTGEKVFLECVQDMDHENMFWYRQDPGLGLRLIYFSYDVKMKEKGDIPEGYSVSREKKERFSLILESASTNQTSMYLCASTLGQGRTDTQYFGPGTRLTVL.

The genes are TRBV4-2 and TRBJ2-1, with D perhaps TRBD1 or TRBD2 (6 bases each). CDR3 length equals 15 residues. With 0 bases removed from V and 8 bases from J, the gap between germline ends came to 14 bases. Germline CDR1 LGHNA, CDR2 YNFKEQ. DNA for the CDR3: TGTGCCAGCAGCCAAGAGGGGGCCTCGGGGGATGAGCAGTTCTTC. Encoded protein: CASSQEGASGDEQFF.

The chain recombines TRBV5-1 with TRBJ2-1; tentatively, D is TRBD1 or TRBD2 (5 bases each). The CDR3 spans 14 residues. V gave up 4 bases and J gave up 5 bases, with 13 bases separating them. Germline V gives CDR1 SGHRS, CDR2 YFSETQ. CDR3 loop: CASSIRDANNEQFF. In nucleotides, the CDR3 is TGCGCCAGCAGCATCCGGGACGCCAACAATGAGCAGTTCTTC.

This chain uses TRBV5-1 with TRBJ2-5; D may be TRBD2 (6 bases). The CDR3 sequence is 15 residues long. CDR1 and CDR2 (germline): SGHRS, YFSETQ. V was clipped by 0 bases and J by 11 bases, with 20 bases between them. The CDR3: CASSLASASGEEQYF. The CDR3 DNA sequence: TGCGCCAGCAGCTTGGCCTCCGCTTCCGGGGAGGAGCAGTACTTC.

The chain links TRBV11-2 to TRBJ2-1, with a possible D match to TRBD1 (6 bases). CDR3 size: 14 residues. Germline V CDR1 and CDR2: SGHAT, FQNNGV. V lost 4 bases, J lost 6 bases, and 13 bases lay in between. CDR3 amino acids: CASSSIGGVNEQFF. In DNA, the CDR3 is TGTGCCAGCAGCTCAATAGGGGGTGTCAATGAGCAGTTCTTC.

The V gene is TRBV29-1, the J gene TRBJ2-3, with 8 bases aligning to TRBD1. With V trimmed by 7 bases and J by 4 bases, 10 bases remained unmatched. The CDR3 is 14 amino acids. Germline V gives CDR1 SQVTM, CDR2 ANQGSEA. CDR3 nucleotide sequence: TGCAGCGACCGACAGGGGAGTATCCCAGATACGCAGTATTTT. As protein: CSDRQGSIPDTQYF.

This rearrangement joins TRBV5-1 to TRBJ2-3; D is perhaps TRBD1 or TRBD2 (5 bases each). This CDR3 comprises 15 residues. Germline CDR1 is SGHRS and CDR2 is YFSETQ. Deletions cut 4 bases from V and 2 bases from J, with 14 bases between. For the CDR3, the DNA is TGCGCCAGCAGCCAAGAGGGACCGGCCACAGATACGCAGTATTTT. Its protein is CASSQEGPATDTQYF.

The CDR3 DNA reads TGTGCCAGCAGTGTAGCGGCCCCAGATACGCAGTATTTT. This encodes CASSVAAPDTQYF. This chain links TRBV2 with TRBJ2-3; possible D gene TRBD2, 6 bases. CDR1 and CDR2 from the germline V gene are SNHLY and FYNNEI. Deletions cut 4 bases from V and 4 bases from J, with 9 bases between. The CDR3 sequence is 13 residues long.

The chain employs TRBV20-1 and TRBJ2-7; no reliable D call. Germline V CDR1 and CDR2: DFQATT, SNEGSKA (reference sequence). V was pared by 0 bases and J by 2 bases, with 11 bases between. The CDR3 contains 14 residues. The CDR3 DNA reads TGCAGTGCTAGAGAACGGGTACCACCCTACGAGCAGTACTTC. Its translation is CSARERVPPYEQYF.

J is TRBJ2-7 and V is TRBV4-3; 12 bases match TRBD2. The CDR3 is 17 amino acids. Trimming cost V 0 bases and J 7 bases; bases outside gene matches: 10. Germline V lookup: CDR1 LGHNA, CDR2 YSLEER. The CDR3 DNA is TGCGCCAGCAGCCAAGATGGACTAGCGGGGACTGACAATGAGCAGTACTTC. Translating gives CASSQDGLAGTDNEQYF.

This clonotype was seen just once. The CDR3 is CAVGGPDPSYGYTF. CDR3 DNA: TGTGCCGTTGGGGGGCCGGATCCCTCCTATGGCTACACCTTC. The V gene is TRBV28, the J gene TRBJ1-2; possible D gene TRBD1, 6 bases. The V end lost 11 bases, the J end lost 4 bases, and 20 bases lay between the germline ends. CDR1 and CDR2 from the germline V gene are MDHEN and SYDVKM. This CDR3 is built from 14 residues.

CDR3 sequence (DNA): TGCAGTGCTATAGGACTAGCGGGGCTACAGTTCTTC. This gives the protein CSAIGLAGLQFF. The gene calls are TRBV20-1 and TRBJ2-1; 12 bases map to TRBD2. The J segment lost 13 bases and the V segment lost 4 bases, leaving 5 bases of the junction unmatched. The CDR3 is 12 residues long. From germline, CDR1 is DFQATT and CDR2 SNEGSKA (reference sequence).

CDR3 residues: CSASREGPYEQYF. DNA of the CDR3: TGCAGTGCTTCTCGCGAGGGCCCCTACGAGCAGTACTTC. The genes are TRBV20-1 and TRBJ2-7, with D perhaps matching TRBD2 (5 bases). V lost 5 bases to trimming and J lost 2 bases, with 13 bases between them. This CDR3 is built from 13 residues. From germline, CDR1 is DFQATT and CDR2 SNEGSKA (reference sequence).

V gene TRBV28 combines with J gene TRBJ2-1, with D tentatively TRBD1 (5 bases). CDR1 is MDHEN, CDR2 SYDVKM, per germline. Trimming pared 2 bases from V and 0 bases from J, leaving 14 bases between. The CDR3 has 17 amino acids. This chain's CDR3 is CASSLGAMGHSYNEQFF. The CDR3 DNA reads TGTGCCAGCAGTTTAGGGGCCATGGGCCACTCCTACAATGAGCAGTTCTTC.

V and J are TRBV7-9 and TRBJ2-1; D may match TRBD1 or TRBD2 (6 bases each). The V gene's germline CDR1 is SEHNR and CDR2 FQNEAQ (reference sequence). This CDR3 comprises 15 residues. Trimming removed 6 bases from V and 3 bases from J, with 15 bases in between. CDR3 residues: CASSPLEGGYNEQFF. CDR3 DNA: TGTGCCAGCAGTCCCCTCGAGGGGGGCTACAATGAGCAGTTCTTC. Complete variable domain (other parts from reference TRBV7-9 and TRBJ2-1): DTGVSQNPRHKITKRGQNVTFRCDPISEHNRLYWYRQTLGQGPEFLTYFQNEAQLEKSRLLSDRFSAERPKGSFSTLEIQRTEQGDSAMYLCASSPLEGGYNEQFFGPGTRLTVL.

This chain joins TRBV29-1 and TRBJ1-5; 8 positions agree with TRBD1. CDR1 is SQVTM, CDR2 ANQGSEA, per germline. CDR3 length: 12 residues. V lost 4 bases, J lost 7 bases, and 3 bases stayed unmatched. CDR3 nucleotides: TGCAGCGTTGCGGGACAGGACCAGCCCCAGCATTTT. This codes for CSVAGQDQPQHF.

V and J are TRBV28 and TRBJ2-1; TRBD1 matches 8 bases. In germline, CDR1 is MDHEN, CDR2 SYDVKM. V dropped 2 bases and J dropped 15; count of bases not matched to a gene: 12. CDR3 size: 14 residues. The CDR3 DNA sequence: TGTGCCAGCAGTTTACTGAGTCAGGGGGCTCTCGGGTTCTTC. Residues: CASSLLSQGALGFF.

The V call is TRBV14, the J call TRBJ1-2; 10 bases are a match to TRBD1. Trimming took 4 bases from V and 6 from J; bases not matched to a gene: 8. The CDR3 runs to 15 residues. Germline V lookup: CDR1 SGHDN, CDR2 FVKESK. The CDR3 DNA is TGTGCCAGCAGCCTAACGACAGGGGGCTTGAATGGCTACACCTTC. Its protein is CASSLTTGGLNGYTF.

This chain connects TRBV4-3 to TRBJ1-6; TRBD1 is a possible D gene (6 bases). Germline CDR1 reads LGHNA; CDR2 reads YSLEER. The CDR3 is made up of 15 amino acids. V dropped 1 base and J dropped 6 bases, with 10 bases sitting between them. In nucleotides, the CDR3 is TGCGCCAGCAGCCAAGCCCACAGGGTTAATTCACCCCTCCACTTT. Translation: CASSQAHRVNSPLHF.